A single sample is the source of the 6 T cell receptor beta chains below, sequenced in a study of cytomegalovirus exposure and HLA in healthy donors. The PCR was carried out with 60 Vbeta primers and 13 Jbeta primers. Here immunoSEQ multiplex PCR was the method, and the copy in TCRdb shows in-frame clones only, minus some. Among about 210,000 clones listed, 78% were seen once. Material for sequencing was PBMCs. The receptors shown here come from a boy under 18 in good health and CMV-seronegative.

The chain's CDR3 is CASSYGQPSSGNTIYF. The CDR3 nucleotides read TGTGCCAGCAGCTACGGACAGCCGAGCTCTGGAAACACCATATATTTT. The V call is TRBV7-2, the J call TRBJ1-3; D perhaps matches TRBD1 (6 bases). Per germline, CDR1 SGHTA and CDR2 FQGNSA. The length of the CDR3 is 16 residues. Deletions cut 4 bases from V and 0 bases from J, with 13 bases between.

This clone was recorded a few times. The CDR3 DNA follows: TGTGCCAGCAGCTTACGTCGGAGGACTGAAGCTTTCTTT. Protein: CASSLRRRTEAFF. V gene TRBV7-3 combines with J gene TRBJ1-1; D gene unclear. There are 13 residues in the CDR3. V dropped 2 bases and J dropped 5 bases, with 9 bases sitting between them. Germline CDR1 reads SGHTA; CDR2 reads FQGTGA.

The rearrangement joins TRBV5-1 to TRBJ2-7; D is possibly TRBD2 (5 bases). The V gene's germline CDR1 is SGHRS and CDR2 YFSETQ. Trimming removed 1 base from V and 3 bases from J, with 11 bases in between. The CDR3 extends over 14 amino acids. CDR3 residues: CASSLIRGYYEQYF. CDR3 DNA sequence: TGCGCCAGCAGCTTGATCCGGGGATACTACGAGCAGTACTTC.

V is TRBV9 and J is TRBJ1-2, with unresolved D. This CDR3 is 15 amino acids long. CDR1 is SGDLS, CDR2 YYNGEE, per germline. Trimming took 0 bases from V and 8 from J, leaving 17 bases between them. CDR3 loop: CASSVVGSGGSGYTF. CDR3 in DNA: TGTGCCAGCAGCGTAGTTGGGTCAGGCGGGAGCGGCTACACCTTC.

The chain couples TRBV27 to TRBJ2-6, with D tentatively TRBD2 (7 bases). Trimming removed 5 bases at V and 4 bases at J, with 21 bases between. The CDR3 has 18 amino acids. CDR1 MNHEY and CDR2 SMNVEV come from the germline V gene (reference sequence). CDR3 nucleotides: TGTGCCAGCAGTACAACGGGGGGCGTCTCATTGGGGGCCAACGTCCTGACTTTC. Its protein is CASSTTGGVSLGANVLTF.

The rearrangement uses TRBV29-1 and TRBJ2-5; tentative D call: TRBD2 (6 bases). The CDR3 has 12 residues. Germline loops: CDR1 SQVTM, CDR2 ANQGSEA. Trimming shortened V by 5 bases and J by 5 bases, and 12 bases separated the two germline ends. For the CDR3, the DNA is TGCAGCGTTCGGGGTGCGGGGGAGACCCAGTACTTC. Translating it yields CSVRGAGETQYF.